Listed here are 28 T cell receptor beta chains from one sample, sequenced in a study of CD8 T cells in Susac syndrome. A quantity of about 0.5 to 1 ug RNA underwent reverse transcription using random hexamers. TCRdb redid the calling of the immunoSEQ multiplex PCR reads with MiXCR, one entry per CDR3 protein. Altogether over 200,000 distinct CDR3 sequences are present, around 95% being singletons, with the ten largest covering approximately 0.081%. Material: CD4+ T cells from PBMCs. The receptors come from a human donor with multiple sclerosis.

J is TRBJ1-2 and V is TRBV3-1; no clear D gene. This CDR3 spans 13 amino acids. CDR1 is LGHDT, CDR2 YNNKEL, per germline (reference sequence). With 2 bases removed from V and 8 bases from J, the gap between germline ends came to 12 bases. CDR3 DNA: TGTGCCAGCAGCCAAATAAGCGGCGAGGGCTACACCTTC. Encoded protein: CASSQISGEGYTF. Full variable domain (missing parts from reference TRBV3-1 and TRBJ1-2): DTAVSQTPKYLVTQMGNDKSIKCEQNLGHDTMYWYKQDSKKFLKIMFSYNNKELIINETVPNRFSPKSPDKAHLNLHINSLELGDSAVYFCASSQISGEGYTFGSGTRLTVV.

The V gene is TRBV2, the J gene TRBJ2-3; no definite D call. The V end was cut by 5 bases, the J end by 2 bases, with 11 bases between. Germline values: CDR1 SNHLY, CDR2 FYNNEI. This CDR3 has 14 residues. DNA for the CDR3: TGTGCCAGCAGTCCGAGGTTCCTCACAGATACGCAGTATTTT. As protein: CASSPRFLTDTQYF.

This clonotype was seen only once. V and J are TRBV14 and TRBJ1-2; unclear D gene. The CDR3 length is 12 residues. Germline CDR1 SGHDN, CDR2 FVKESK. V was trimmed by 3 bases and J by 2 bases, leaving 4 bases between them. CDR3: CASSHLNYGYTF. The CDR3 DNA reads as TGTGCCAGCAGCCATTTGAACTATGGCTACACCTTC.

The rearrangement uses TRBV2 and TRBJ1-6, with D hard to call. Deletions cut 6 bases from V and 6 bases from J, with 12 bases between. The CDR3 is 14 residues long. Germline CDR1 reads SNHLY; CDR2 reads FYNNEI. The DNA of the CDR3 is TGTGCCAGCAGCCCAGGCTTCGGTAATTCACCCCTCCACTTT. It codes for CASSPGFGNSPLHF.

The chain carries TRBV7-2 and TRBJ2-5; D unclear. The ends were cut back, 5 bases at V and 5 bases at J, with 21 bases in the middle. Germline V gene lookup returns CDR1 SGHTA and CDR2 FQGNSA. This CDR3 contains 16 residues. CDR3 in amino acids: CASSPTPGGNRETQYF. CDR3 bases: TGTGCCAGCAGCCCGACCCCGGGTGGGAACCGGGAGACCCAGTACTTC.

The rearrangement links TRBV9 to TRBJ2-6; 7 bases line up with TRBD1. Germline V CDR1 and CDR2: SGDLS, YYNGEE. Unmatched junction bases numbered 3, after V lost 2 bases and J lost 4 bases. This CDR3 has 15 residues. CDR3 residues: CASSVKGAGANVLTF. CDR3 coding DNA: TGTGCCAGCAGCGTTAAGGGGGCAGGGGCCAACGTCCTGACTTTC.

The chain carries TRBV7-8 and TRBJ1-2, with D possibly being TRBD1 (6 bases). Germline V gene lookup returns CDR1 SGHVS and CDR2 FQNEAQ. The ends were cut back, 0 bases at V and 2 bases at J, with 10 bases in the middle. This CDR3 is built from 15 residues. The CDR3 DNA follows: TGTGCCAGCAGCTTAGCGCTAGGGGGGAACTATGGCTACACCTTC. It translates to CASSLALGGNYGYTF.

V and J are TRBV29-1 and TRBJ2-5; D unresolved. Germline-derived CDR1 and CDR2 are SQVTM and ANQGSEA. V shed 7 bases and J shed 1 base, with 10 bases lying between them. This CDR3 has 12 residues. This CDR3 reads CSAAGSQETQYF. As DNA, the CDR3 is TGCAGCGCCGCAGGCAGCCAAGAGACCCAGTACTTC. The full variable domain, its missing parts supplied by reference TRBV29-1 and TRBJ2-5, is SAVISQKPSRDICQRGTSLTIQCQVDSQVTMMFWYRQQPGQSLTLIATANQGSEATYESGFVIDKFPISRPNLTFSTLTVSNMSPEDSSIYLCSAAGSQETQYFGPGTRLLVL.

CDR3 amino acids: CASSLGGAPAQHF. Here the CDR3 DNA reads TGTGCCAGCAGCTTAGGGGGAGCCCCCGCCCAGCATTTT. The genes are TRBV7-9 and TRBJ1-5; unclear D gene. CDR1 is SEHNR, CDR2 FQNEAQ, per germline (reference sequence). The CDR3 totals 13 residues. Between the trimmed V and J ends, which lost 1 base and 11 bases, there was a span of 12 bases. Combining the CDR3 with reference TRBV7-9 and TRBJ1-5 gives the whole variable domain DTGVSQNPRHKITKRGQNVTFRCDPISEHNRLYWYRQTLGQGPEFLTYFQNEAQLEKSRLLSDRFSAERPKGSFSTLEIQRTEQGDSAMYLCASSLGGAPAQHFGDGTRLSIL.

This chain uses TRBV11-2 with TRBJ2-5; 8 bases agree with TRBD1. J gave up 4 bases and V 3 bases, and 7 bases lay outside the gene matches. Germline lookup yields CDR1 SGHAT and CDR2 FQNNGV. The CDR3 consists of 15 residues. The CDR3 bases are TGTGCCAGCAGCTTCCGGGGACAGGCGGGAGAGACCCAGTACTTC. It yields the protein CASSFRGQAGETQYF.

Written as DNA, the CDR3 is TGTGCCAGCAGTTCCGCTGGAGGGTCGAACACTGAAGCTTTCTTT. Residues: CASSSAGGSNTEAFF. The rearrangement joins TRBV3-1 to TRBJ1-1; D unclear. The V end lost 6 bases, the J end lost 1 base, and 15 bases lay between the germline ends. The CDR3 spans 15 residues. CDR1 is LGHDT, CDR2 YNNKEL, per germline (reference sequence).

The CDR3 DNA reads TGTGCCAGCAGTCGGTGGACTAGCACAGATACGCAGTATTTT. Its translation is CASSRWTSTDTQYF. The J gene is TRBJ2-3, the V gene TRBV6-2 or TRBV6-3; D may be TRBD2 (5 bases). Per the germline V gene, CDR1 is MNHEY and CDR2 is SVGEGT. Trimming removed 5 bases at V and 0 bases at J, with 9 bases between. This CDR3 region has 14 residues.

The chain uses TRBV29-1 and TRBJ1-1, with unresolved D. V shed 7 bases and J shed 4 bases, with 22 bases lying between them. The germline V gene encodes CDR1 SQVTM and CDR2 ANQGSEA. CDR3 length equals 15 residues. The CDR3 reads CSAQEQDGSPTEAFF. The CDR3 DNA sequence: TGCAGCGCCCAGGAACAAGACGGGAGCCCCACTGAAGCTTTCTTT.

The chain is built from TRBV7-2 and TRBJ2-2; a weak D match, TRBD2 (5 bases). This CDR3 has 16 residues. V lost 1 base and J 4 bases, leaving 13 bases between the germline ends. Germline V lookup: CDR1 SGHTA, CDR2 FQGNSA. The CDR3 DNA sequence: TGTGCCAGCAGCTTAGTACGGGGTCTGGGCACCGGGGAGCTGTTTTTT. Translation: CASSLVRGLGTGELFF.

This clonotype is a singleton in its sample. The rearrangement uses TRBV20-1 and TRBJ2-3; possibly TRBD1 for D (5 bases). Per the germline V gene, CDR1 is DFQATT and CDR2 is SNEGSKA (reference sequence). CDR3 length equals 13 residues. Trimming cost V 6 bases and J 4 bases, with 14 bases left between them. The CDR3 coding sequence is TGCAGTGCCGAAACCAGGGTTGCAGATACGCAGTATTTT. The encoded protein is CSAETRVADTQYF.

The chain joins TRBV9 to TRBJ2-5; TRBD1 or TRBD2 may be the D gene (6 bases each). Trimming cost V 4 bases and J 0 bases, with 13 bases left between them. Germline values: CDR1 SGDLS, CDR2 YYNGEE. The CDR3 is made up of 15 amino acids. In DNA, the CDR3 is TGTGCCAGCAGCACCCAGGGGAGGTACCAAGAGACCCAGTACTTC. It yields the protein CASSTQGRYQETQYF.

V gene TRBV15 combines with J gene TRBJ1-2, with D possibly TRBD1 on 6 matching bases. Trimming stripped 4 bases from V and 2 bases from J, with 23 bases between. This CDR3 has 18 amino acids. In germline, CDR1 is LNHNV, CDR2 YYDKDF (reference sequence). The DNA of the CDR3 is TGTGCCACCAGCAAAGTCCGGGACAAAGGTGGAGACAACTATGGCTACACCTTC. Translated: CATSKVRDKGGDNYGYTF. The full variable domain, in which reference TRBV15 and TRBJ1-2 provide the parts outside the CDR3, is DAMVIQNPRYQVTQFGKPVTLSCSQTLNHNVMYWYQQKSSQAPKLLFHYYDKDFNNEADTPDNFQSRRPNTSFCFLDIRSPGLGDTAMYLCATSKVRDKGGDNYGYTFGSGTRLTVV.

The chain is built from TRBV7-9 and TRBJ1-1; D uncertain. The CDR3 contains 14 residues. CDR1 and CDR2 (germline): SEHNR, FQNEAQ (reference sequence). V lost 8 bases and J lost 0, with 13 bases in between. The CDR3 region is CASHTPGLNTEAFF. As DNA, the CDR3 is TGTGCCAGCCACACCCCCGGGTTGAACACTGAAGCTTTCTTT.

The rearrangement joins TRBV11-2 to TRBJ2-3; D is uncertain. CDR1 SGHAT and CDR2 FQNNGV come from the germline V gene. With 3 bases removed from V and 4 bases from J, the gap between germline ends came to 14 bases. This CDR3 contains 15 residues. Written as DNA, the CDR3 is TGTGCCAGCAGCTTTGCGCTGGGGATACCAGATACGCAGTATTTT. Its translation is CASSFALGIPDTQYF.

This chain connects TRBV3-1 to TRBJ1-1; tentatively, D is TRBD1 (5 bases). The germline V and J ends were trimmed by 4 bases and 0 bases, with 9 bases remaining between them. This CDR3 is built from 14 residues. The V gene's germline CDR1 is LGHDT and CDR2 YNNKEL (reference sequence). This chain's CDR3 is CASSRQIMNTEAFF. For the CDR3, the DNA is TGTGCCAGCAGCCGACAGATTATGAACACTGAAGCTTTCTTT.

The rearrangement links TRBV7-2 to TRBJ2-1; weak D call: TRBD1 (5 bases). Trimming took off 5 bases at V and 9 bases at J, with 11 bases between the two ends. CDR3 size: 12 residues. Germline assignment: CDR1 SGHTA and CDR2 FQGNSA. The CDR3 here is CASSRNQGEQFF. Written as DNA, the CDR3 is TGTGCCAGCAGCCGTAATCAGGGTGAGCAGTTCTTC.

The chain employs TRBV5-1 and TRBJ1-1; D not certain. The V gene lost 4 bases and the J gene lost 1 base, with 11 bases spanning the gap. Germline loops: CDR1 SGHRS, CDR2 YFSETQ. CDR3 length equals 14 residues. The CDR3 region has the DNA TGCGCCAGCAGCCCAATGGAGGGGAACACTGAAGCTTTCTTT. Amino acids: CASSPMEGNTEAFF.

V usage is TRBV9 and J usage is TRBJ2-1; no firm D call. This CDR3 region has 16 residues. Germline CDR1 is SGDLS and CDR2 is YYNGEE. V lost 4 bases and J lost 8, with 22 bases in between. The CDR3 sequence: CASSLRSAASFDEQFF. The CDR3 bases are TGTGCCAGCAGCCTAAGATCAGCCGCTTCATTCGATGAGCAGTTCTTC. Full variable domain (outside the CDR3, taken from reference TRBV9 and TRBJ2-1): DSGVTQTPKHLITATGQRVTLRCSPRSGDLSVYWYQQSLDQGLQFLIQYYNGEERAKGNILERFSAQQFPDLHSELNLSSLELGDSALYFCASSLRSAASFDEQFFGPGTRLTVL.

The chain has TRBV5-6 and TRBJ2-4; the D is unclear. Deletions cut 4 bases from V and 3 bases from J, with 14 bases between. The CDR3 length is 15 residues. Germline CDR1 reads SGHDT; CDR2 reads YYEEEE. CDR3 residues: CASSPGIGVKNIQYF. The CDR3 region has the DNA TGTGCCAGCAGCCCTGGTATTGGGGTCAAAAACATTCAGTACTTC.

CDR3 coding DNA: TGTGCCAGCAGCGGGCTTCAGGGCTACACCTTC. As protein: CASSGLQGYTF. This sequence joins TRBV9 and TRBJ1-2; the D is unclear. V was cut by 3 bases and J by 8 bases, with 8 bases left in between. The germline gives CDR1 SGDLS, CDR2 YYNGEE. This CDR3 comprises 11 residues.

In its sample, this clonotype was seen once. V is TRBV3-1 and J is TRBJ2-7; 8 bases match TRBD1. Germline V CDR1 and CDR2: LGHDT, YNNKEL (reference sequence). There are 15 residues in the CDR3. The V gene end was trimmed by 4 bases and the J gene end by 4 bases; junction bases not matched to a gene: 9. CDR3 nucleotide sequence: TGTGCCAGCAGCCTCACAGGGGGTGAAAGATACGAGCAGTACTTC. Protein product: CASSLTGGERYEQYF.

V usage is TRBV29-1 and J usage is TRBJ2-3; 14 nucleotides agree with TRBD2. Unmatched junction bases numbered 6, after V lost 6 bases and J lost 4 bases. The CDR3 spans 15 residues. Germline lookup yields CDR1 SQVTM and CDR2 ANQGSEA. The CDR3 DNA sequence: TGCAGCGTCGGGACTAGCGGGGGCGCTTCAGATACGCAGTATTTT. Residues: CSVGTSGGASDTQYF.

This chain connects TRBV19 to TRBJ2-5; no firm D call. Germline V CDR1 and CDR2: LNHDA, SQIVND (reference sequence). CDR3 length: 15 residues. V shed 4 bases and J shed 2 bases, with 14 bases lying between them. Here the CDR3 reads CASSTQSVGQETQYF. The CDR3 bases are TGTGCCAGTAGTACCCAGTCGGTGGGGCAAGAGACCCAGTACTTC.